This T cell receptor beta chain was sequenced in a study of regulatory T cells in long-lasting Graves disease (dated by TCRdb to about 2021). The study in broad terms: Persistent Graves' disease was defined as antithyroid drug treatment for over 5 years with persistently positive TSH receptor autoantibodies. Persistent Graves' disease patients in the clinical cohort had taken antithyroid drugs for about 10.3 years on average. A total of around 35 samples underwent TCR sequencing, from roughly 13 patients with persistent Graves' disease and some 20 patients with newly diagnosed Graves' disease. Peripheral blood TCR sequencing and RNA sequencing compared persistent Graves' disease patients with newly diagnosed Graves' disease patients. The study was registered as a clinical trial and conducted in China. Overall study results and their limits: The small sample size was acknowledged by the authors as a limitation that may reduce accuracy. Sequencing and analysis were limited to the TCR beta chain. Patients with persistent disease shared more public clonotypes (about 2,900) than newly diagnosed patients did (about 970). Because the primary lesion, thyroid tissue, could not be accessed, the study looked at peripheral blood alone. Lower TCR Shannon entropy and fewer highly expanded clones were observed in persistent Graves' disease patients than in newly diagnosed patients, which suggested clonal expansion.

The time point label for this specimen denotes: persistent/refractory GD, antithyroid drugs over 5 years with positive TRAb. RNA was extracted from PBMCs in TRIzol for both TCR sequencing and RNA sequencing. The diagnosis of Graves' disease followed American Thyroid Association guidelines. The patients came from an endocrinology department in Xi'an, China. From each patient, about 9.7 milliliters of peripheral blood was collected into an EDTA anticoagulant tube. Ficoll Paque Plus density gradient separation was used to isolate PBMCs, and no additional T cell sorting was done. RNA quality was checked with an Agilent 2100 Bioanalyzer and agarose gel, and concentration with a NanoDrop 2000. Comment on this clonotype: Its binding antigen is unknown. Base quality data are lacking; no much larger clone is found one base away.

Libraries were made using multiplex PCR. TCRdb shows the sequencer as Illumina HiSeq 4000. TCR beta libraries were built with iRepertoire HTBI primers and Arm-PCR amplification of CDR3 regions. Before sequencing, the PCR products underwent gel purification. The study's processing was this. Gene usage analysis of CDR3 amino acid clonotypes used the approximately 62 TRBV and 12 to 15 TRBJ segments found across samples. COPE and FqMerger were used to merge filtered high-quality paired reads into contigs. BLAST was used to align contigs to IMGT TRBV, TRBD and TRBJ reference genes, and CDR3 was defined according to IMGT. Any clonotype with a frequency above 0.1% was counted as a highly expanded clone. Shannon entropy served as the measure of repertoire diversity, while the Gini coefficient captured V-J evenness. A clonotype found in more than one individual was treated as public. TCRdb handled the public reads itself, with Q25 trimming in fastp and clone calling in MiXCR, and kept productive beta chains. CDR3 protein sequences are deduplicated, and each keeps its most common genes and DNA. The V and J calls and clone size come from TCRdb's table, not from the authors' own analysis. The sample table records hundreds of thousands of distinct CDR3 sequences; less than 25% of these occur just once. 7% to 10% of the sample rests with the top ten.

The sequence came from a female donor with Graves disease. Sequenced here: peripheral blood mononuclear cells (PBMCs), sampled when the disease was refractory, from a patient treated with antithyroid drugs.

CDR3 region: CASSLGPSGSSEQYF. The bases read TGTGCCAGCAGCTTGGGGCCTAGCGGGAGCTCGGAGCAGTACTTC. Recombination connected TRBV5-6 to TRBJ2-7; 10 nucleotides in the junction match TRBD2. The CDR3 goes from the cysteine to the phenylalanine over 15 residues. The DNA shown is the 45-base CDR3, in frame from base 1. V is pruned by 0 bases and J by 7 bases, leaving 7 bases of the junction without a gene match. Reading the germline V gene gives CDR1 SGHDT and CDR2 YYEEEE.